A single sample gave rise to the 24 T cell receptor beta chains below, sequenced in a study of CD8+CD57+ T cells in acquired aplastic anemia. The template used for profiling TCR beta VDJ and CDR3 was genomic DNA. One entry per CDR3 protein results from TCRdb running MiXCR on the reads. The sample has 86,000 or so distinct CDR3 sequences, around 42% seen once. The sequenced sample consisted of sorted CD4+, CD8+, or CD8+CD57+ T cells (not recorded which) from PBMCs. The receptor set was obtained from a human donor in good health, serving as a control.

On this clonotype: A much larger clone lies a single base off, so this may be a read error. The V call is TRBV12-3 or TRBV12-4, the J call TRBJ1-2; D unclear. V lost 0 bases and J 10 bases, leaving 12 bases between the germline ends. This CDR3 spans 13 amino acids. The CDR3 loop reads CASSLAPRRNYTF. In DNA form, the CDR3 reads TGTGCCAGCAGTTTAGCGCCGAGACGGAACTACACCTTC.

This clonotype appeared many times. The V gene is TRBV24-1, the J gene TRBJ2-7; D is ambiguous. CDR3 size: 15 residues. V was pared by 4 bases and J by 2 bases, with 14 bases between. CDR1 is KGHDR, CDR2 SFDVKD, per germline. DNA of the CDR3: TGTGCCACCAGTGAAGCGTCGAGTCAACCCTACGAGCAGTACTTC. Protein product: CATSEASSQPYEQYF.

J is TRBJ1-6 and V is TRBV5-6; possibly TRBD1 for D (5 bases). The germline CDR1 and CDR2 sequences are SGHDT and YYEEEE. This CDR3 region has 13 residues. Deletions cut 0 bases from V and 9 bases from J, with 7 bases between. The CDR3 region is CASSLGQPSPLHF. The CDR3 region has the DNA TGTGCCAGCAGCTTGGGACAGCCTTCACCCCTCCACTTT.

The CDR3 DNA sequence: TGCAGTGCTAGCCGCTCAGATACGCAGTATTTT. This gives the protein CSASRSDTQYF. The chain employs TRBV20-1 and TRBJ2-3; no clear D. Germline V lookup: CDR1 DFQATT, CDR2 SNEGSKA (reference sequence). V was cut by 3 bases and J by 4 bases, with 5 bases left in between. The CDR3 spans 11 residues.

V usage is TRBV27 and J usage is TRBJ1-6, with no clear D. CDR3 length: 16 residues. The germline gives CDR1 MNHEY, CDR2 SMNVEV (reference sequence). The V end was cut by 8 bases, the J end by 0 bases, with 14 bases between. The CDR3 is CASSKDSSSYNSPLHF. In DNA form, the CDR3 reads TGTGCCAGCTCGAAGGATTCGAGCTCCTATAATTCACCCCTCCACTTT.

This clonotype occurred many times. The chain combines TRBV14 with TRBJ2-7; D could derive from TRBD1 or TRBD2 (5 bases each). Germline V CDR1 and CDR2: SGHDN, FVKESK. With 2 bases removed from V and 0 bases from J, the gap between germline ends came to 8 bases. This CDR3 is built from 14 residues. The CDR3 spells CASSQRDRSYEQYF. Here the CDR3 DNA reads TGTGCCAGCAGCCAACGGGACCGCTCCTACGAGCAGTACTTC.

This clonotype was recorded many times. This chain links TRBV6-1 with TRBJ1-2; no reliable D call. This CDR3 has 15 residues. V lost 3 bases, J lost 1 base, and 12 bases lay in between. From germline, CDR1 is MNHNS and CDR2 SASEGT. In nucleotides, the CDR3 is TGTGCCAGCAGTGACGGCCGCGTGATTAACTATGGCTACACCTTC. It specifies CASSDGRVINYGYTF.

The rearrangement links TRBV20-1 to TRBJ1-1; D remains unclear. From germline, CDR1 is DFQATT and CDR2 SNEGSKA (reference sequence). The CDR3 runs 10 residues. The DNA for the CDR3 is TGCGTTCTCTCTGGGGCTGAAGCTTTCTTT. Translation: CVLSGAEAFF.

The sample holds many counts of this clonotype. The V call is TRBV14, the J call TRBJ2-7; D may be TRBD1 (6 bases). The CDR3 runs 15 residues. The germline V and J ends were trimmed by 3 bases and 5 bases, with 17 bases remaining between them. The germline gives CDR1 SGHDN, CDR2 FVKESK. The CDR3 loop is CASSHSPNRDDEQYF. DNA for the CDR3: TGTGCCAGCAGCCACTCCCCGAACAGGGATGACGAGCAGTACTTC.

The gene calls are TRBV25-1 and TRBJ2-3; unclear D gene. The CDR3 has 14 residues. Between the trimmed V and J ends, which lost 5 bases and 2 bases, there was a span of 11 bases. Germline lookup yields CDR1 MGHDK and CDR2 SYGVNS. The CDR3 nucleotides are TGTGCCAGCAGTTTCGGACCGAACACAGATACGCAGTATTTT. Translation gives CASSFGPNTDTQYF.

This clonotype showed up many times. V usage is TRBV20-1 and J usage is TRBJ2-3; 12 nucleotides line up with TRBD2. CDR3 length equals 15 residues. J was trimmed by 4 bases and V by 3 bases; bases with no gene match: 5. CDR1 and CDR2 (germline): DFQATT, SNEGSKA (reference sequence). The DNA of the CDR3 is TGCAGTGCTAGGAGACTAGCGGGAGAGGCAGATACGCAGTATTTT. It translates to CSARRLAGEADTQYF.

The chain carries TRBV4-2 and TRBJ2-1, with TRBD2 identical over 7 bases. The CDR3 length is 17 residues. The trim removed 1 base at V and 2 bases at J, leaving 8 bases unmatched. Germline V gene data show CDR1 as LGHNA and CDR2 as YNFKEQ. The CDR3 nucleotides are TGTGCCAGCAGCCAAGGGGCTAGCGGAAGCCCCTACAATGAGCAGTTCTTC. This encodes CASSQGASGSPYNEQFF.

The rearrangement links TRBV9 to TRBJ1-1; D gene ambiguous. Per the germline V gene, CDR1 is SGDLS and CDR2 is YYNGEE. The CDR3 consists of 15 residues. Trimming shortened V by 0 bases and J by 1 base, and 10 bases separated the two germline ends. DNA of the CDR3: TGTGCCAGCAGCGTAGACGCGCTTGGGAACACTGAAGCTTTCTTT. Translated, it gives CASSVDALGNTEAFF.

A note on this clonotype: The junction shows a germline mismatch at one end, possibly a read error. The J gene is TRBJ2-1, the V gene TRBV2, with no clear D. The germline CDR1 and CDR2 sequences are SNHLY and FYNNEI. The CDR3 has 13 residues. CDR3 amino acids: CASSLYSHNEQSF. In nucleotides, the CDR3 is TGTGCCAGCAGCTTATACAGCCACAATGAGCAGTCCTTC. Using reference TRBV2 and TRBJ2-1 for the parts outside the CDR3, the full variable domain is EPEVTQTPSHQVTQMGQEVILRCVPISNHLYFYWYRQILGQKVEFLVSFYNNEISEKSEIFDDQFSVERPDGSNFTLKIRSTKLEDSAMYFCASSLYSHNEQSFGPGTRLTVL.

The chain links TRBV5-5 to TRBJ2-3; the D is unclear. The V end lost 1 base, the J end lost 4 bases, and 7 bases lay between the germline ends. From germline, CDR1 is SGHKS and CDR2 YYEKEE (reference sequence). The CDR3 is made up of 13 amino acids. The CDR3 sequence is CASSLLDPDTQYF. CDR3 bases: TGTGCCAGCAGCTTGTTAGACCCAGATACGCAGTATTTT.

This clonotype came up many times. V usage is TRBV7-9 and J usage is TRBJ1-5, with 8 positions matching TRBD1. The V gene end was trimmed by 5 bases and the J gene end by 5 bases; junction bases not matched to a gene: 8. Germline V gene data show CDR1 as SEHNR and CDR2 as FQNEAQ (reference sequence). CDR3 length: 15 residues. The CDR3 bases are TGTGCCAGCAGCCCTCCCGGGACAGGAGATCAGCCCCAGCATTTT. Translation gives CASSPPGTGDQPQHF. The full variable domain, its missing parts supplied by reference TRBV7-9 and TRBJ1-5, is DTGVSQNPRHKITKRGQNVTFRCDPISEHNRLYWYRQTLGQGPEFLTYFQNEAQLEKSRLLSDRFSAERPKGSFSTLEIQRTEQGDSAMYLCASSPPGTGDQPQHFGDGTRLSIL.

The J gene is TRBJ2-7, the V gene TRBV15, with TRBD1 matching 9 bases. The V gene end was trimmed by 4 bases and the J gene end by 1 base; junction bases not matched to a gene: 8. The CDR3 has 16 amino acids. CDR1 and CDR2 (germline): LNHNV, YYDKDF (reference sequence). The CDR3 sequence: CATSIGGQGISYEQYF. CDR3 bases: TGTGCCACCAGCATAGGGGGACAGGGTATATCCTACGAGCAGTACTTC.

This clonotype came up many times. The chain has TRBV29-1 and TRBJ2-5, with TRBD1 matching 9 bases. After removal of 7 bases from V and 7 bases from J, the junction contained 4 bases not matched to a gene. The CDR3 consists of 11 residues. In germline, CDR1 is SQVTM, CDR2 ANQGSEA. CDR3 amino acids: CSGGTGRTQYF. DNA of the CDR3: TGCAGCGGAGGGACAGGGAGGACCCAGTACTTC.

The CDR3 DNA follows: TGCAGCGTACCGACTAGAGGAGTCACAGATACGCAGTATTTT. This gives the protein CSVPTRGVTDTQYF. The V call is TRBV29-1, the J call TRBJ2-3, with a possible D match to TRBD2 (6 bases). V lost 6 bases and J lost 2, with 15 bases in between. Germline lookup yields CDR1 SQVTM and CDR2 ANQGSEA. The CDR3 runs 14 residues.

This clonotype was counted at least ten times. This sequence joins TRBV10-3 and TRBJ2-7; maybe TRBD2 (5 bases). The V gene lost 4 bases and the J gene lost 4 bases, with 11 bases spanning the gap. CDR3 size: 13 residues. CDR1 is ENHRY, CDR2 SYGVKD, per germline. CDR3 protein: CAISVGDTYEQYF. The CDR3 bases are TGTGCCATCAGTGTCGGGGATACATACGAGCAGTACTTC.

This clonotype was recorded at least ten times. The J gene is TRBJ1-5, the V gene TRBV6-1; D unresolved. The CDR3 consists of 13 residues. Per the germline V gene, CDR1 is MNHNS and CDR2 is SASEGT. Trimming stripped 8 bases from V and 0 bases from J, with 8 bases between. The CDR3 is CASSSASNQPQHF. CDR3 DNA sequence: TGTGCCAGCTCATCGGCTAGCAATCAGCCCCAGCATTTT.

V gene TRBV10-1 combines with J gene TRBJ1-6, with 7 bases matching TRBD1. CDR3 length: 16 amino acids. V was clipped by 4 bases and J by 7 bases; unmatched bases: 10. Germline V lookup: CDR1 WNHNN, CDR2 SYGVQD (reference sequence). The CDR3 sequence is CASSGPGQKLNSPLHF. In DNA form, the CDR3 reads TGCGCCAGCAGTGGCCCGGGACAGAAATTGAATTCACCCCTCCACTTT.

This clonotype was detected only once. This chain links TRBV11-1 with TRBJ2-1; 10 bases are a match to TRBD2. CDR3 length: 14 residues. Germline V gene sequence: CDR1 SGHAT, CDR2 FQDESV (reference sequence). Trimming took 5 bases from V and 8 from J; bases not matched to a gene: 6. In nucleotides, the CDR3 is TGTGCCAGCAGCCCAAGCGGGGGGGACTATGAGCAGTTCTTC. Translated, it gives CASSPSGGDYEQFF.

The sample holds many counts of this clonotype. The chain joins TRBV13 to TRBJ1-4; D possibly corresponds to TRBD1 (5 bases). The V gene's germline CDR1 is PRHDT and CDR2 FYEKMQ (reference sequence). This CDR3 contains 15 residues. Deletions cut 5 bases from V and 6 bases from J, with 16 bases between. CDR3 sequence reads: CASSIRAIMDEKLFF. As DNA, the CDR3 is TGTGCCAGCAGCATCAGGGCGATCATGGATGAAAAACTGTTTTTT.